This record covers a single TCR beta chain. Its antigen is as yet unknown. The CDR3 contains 16 residues. CDR1 MNHEY and CDR2 SVGAGI come from the germline V gene. The V gene lost 2 bases and the J gene lost 1 base, with 14 bases spanning the gap. This entry is derived from a study of cytomegalovirus exposure and HLA in healthy donors. Regarding the study as a whole: Altogether, more than 150 TCR beta chains were recorded as cytomegalovirus-associated.

The repertoire was sequenced with immunoSEQ multiplex PCR; TCRdb's copy has only in-frame clones and lacks some. The repertoire includes 100,000 to 120,000 clones, roughly 89% of them detected once, and under 2% sits in the top ten. What was sequenced was PBMCs. This TCR was recovered from a woman between 18 and 29 years old in good health and CMV-seronegative. This rearrangement joins TRBV6-5 to TRBJ1-1; maybe TRBD1 (5 bases). The CDR3 DNA is TGTGCCAGCAGTTACCGTTCCAGGGTAGAGAACACTGAAGCTTTCTTT. Its translation: CASSYRSRVENTEAFF.